This is a list of T cell receptor beta chains from one sample in a study of technical replicates of blood from several donors. Profiling relied on immunoSEQ multiplex PCR, and the TCRdb table lists in-frame clones only, not all of them. The repertoire holds some 80,000 clones, roughly nine tenths seen once, with approximately 0.25% in the top ten. The specimen was T cells isolated from PBMCs. The receptors shown here come from a human donor in good health. Each CDR3 is given with its conserved first and last residue. Each record gives: clone size, J gene, V gene, D gene, CDR3 DNA, CDR3 protein. A D gene is named only where the DNA matches it firmly. Size is stated for part of the rows, as once, few or many counts, or as a class when the clone is expanded.

>once|TRBJ1-5|TRBV2|TRBD1
TGTGCCAGCACCACAGGACAGGGGGCTTGGAATCAGCCCCAGCATTTT
CASTTGQGAWNQPQHF
>-|TRBJ1-2|TRBV2|-
TGTGCCAGCAGCTCCCAGGGGAAATCTAACTATGGCTACACCTTC
CASSSQGKSNYGYTF
>few|TRBJ2-7|TRBV6-1|-
TGTGCCAGCAGTGCGCTTCACTCGAGCTCCTACGAGCAGTACTTC
CASSALHSSSYEQYF
>-|TRBJ1-6|TRBV18|-
TGTGCCAGCTCACCTTCTATAGTGAGCTCCTATAATTCACCCCTCCACTTT
CASSPSIVSSYNSPLHF
>-|TRBJ1-2|TRBV2|-
TGTGCCAGCAGTGAATTAAGGCCCAGGCCTCGATCTAACTATGGCTACACCTTC
CASSELRPRPRSNYGYTF
>-|TRBJ1-1|TRBV6-5|-
TGTGCCAGCAGTTACCGAGGTCGGCTGGGCACTGAAGCTTTCTTT
CASSYRGRLGTEAFF
>once|TRBJ2-1|TRBV2|-
TGTGCCAGCAGACTCAGTTTTTTCAGGGGCAACTCCTACAATGAGCAGTTCTTC
CASRLSFFRGNSYNEQFF
>-|TRBJ1-2|TRBV6-5|-
TGTGCCAGCAGTTACGCCCCGGGACACCTTAACTATGGCTACACCTTC
CASSYAPGHLNYGYTF
>few|TRBJ1-3|TRBV7-9|-
TGTGCCAGCCCAGAGGGTGCAGAGAGCTCTGGAAACACCATATATTTT
CASPEGAESSGNTIYF
>-|TRBJ1-1|TRBV19|-
TGTGCCAGTAGTATTTCCCCAGGGCAAAACACTGAAGCTTTCTTT
CASSISPGQNTEAFF
>-|TRBJ1-1|TRBV6-6|-
TGTGCCAGCAGTCTAGTGAACACTGAAGCTTTCTTT
CASSLVNTEAFF
>-|TRBJ2-7|TRBV6-1|-
TGTGCCAGCAGCGATATGGGACTGGGAAGGCTCGAGCAGTACTTC
CASSDMGLGRLEQYF
>-|TRBJ1-6|TRBV6-5|TRBD1
TGTGCCAGCAGCCGATGGACAGGGGAGAAATCACCCCTCCACTTT
CASSRWTGEKSPLHF
>-|TRBJ1-2|TRBV10-2|-
TGCGCCAGCAGTGATCCCTACATGCGAGGGATCGAAACTGGCTACACCTTC
CASSDPYMRGIETGYTF
>-|TRBJ2-1|TRBV5-1|-
TGCGCCAGCAGCTTGGTGCCAGGGGCCTACAATGAGCAGTTCTTC
CASSLVPGAYNEQFF
>-|TRBJ2-1|TRBV28|TRBD2
TGTGCCAGCAGTCCTGGGGGGGGAAACAATGAGCAGTTCTTC
CASSPGGGNNEQFF
>-|TRBJ1-1|TRBV4-1|-
TGCGCCAGCAGCCAAGGTCTCGGGACACAGAACACTGAAGCTTTCTTT
CASSQGLGTQNTEAFF
>-|TRBJ2-7|TRBV7-8|TRBD1
TGTGCCAGCAGCTTTCACCCCGGGACAGGGGGTTACGAGCAGTACTTC
CASSFHPGTGGYEQYF
>-|TRBJ2-7|TRBV6-1|-
TGTGCCAGCAGTGAAGCGCTCAGGCCCTACGAGCAGTACTTC
CASSEALRPYEQYF
>-|TRBJ2-1|TRBV5-1|TRBD2
TGCGCCAGCAGCACGGGACTAGCGGGGGTGGGGTCCTACAATGAGCAGTTCTTC
CASSTGLAGVGSYNEQFF
>-|TRBJ1-6|TRBV5-5|-
TGTGCCAGCAGCAAGGACAGCCATAATTCACCCCTCCACTTT
CASSKDSHNSPLHF
>once|TRBJ1-5|TRBV11-2|-
TGTGCCAGCAGCTTAGATAGCTTGCGCAATCAGCCCCAGCATTTT
CASSLDSLRNQPQHF
>-|TRBJ1-3|TRBV28|-
TGTGCCAGCAGTTTACCCAGGGCAGTCTTTGGAAACACCATATATTTT
CASSLPRAVFGNTIYF
>-|TRBJ1-5|TRBV10-3|-
TGTGCCATCAGTGAGTTCAGGGGCCGTGGGGGCAATCAGCCCCAGCATTTT
CAISEFRGRGGNQPQHF
>-|TRBJ2-1|TRBV6-1|-
TGTGCCAGCAGTGAAGCGTTCGGGGAAGGGCCCAAGGTCTTC
CASSEAFGEGPKVF
>-|TRBJ1-1|TRBV7-2|-
TGTGCCAGCAGCTTCAGACCGCTAGGTGGACTACTACGGGACACTGAAGCTTTCTTT
CASSFRPLGGLLRDTEAFF
>once|TRBJ2-2|TRBV28|-
TGTGCCAGCAGTTTCTCCGGACAGACCGGGGAGCTGTTTTTT
CASSFSGQTGELFF
>-|TRBJ2-7|TRBV4-1|-
TGCGCCAGCAGCCCGGACTCGTACGAGCAGTACTTC
CASSPDSYEQYF
>-|TRBJ2-1|TRBV15|-
TGTGCCACCAGCAGTCCCTCGAGCTCCGGGACTGAAAACAATGAGCAGTTCTTC
CATSSPSSSGTENNEQFF
>-|TRBJ2-5|TRBV4-1|TRBD2
TGCGCCAGCAGCCAATCCCGGGGAGGGGAATACCAAGAGACCCAGTACTTC
CASSQSRGGEYQETQYF
>-|TRBJ2-1|TRBV5-6|TRBD2
TGTGCCAGCAGCTTGGGTACGCTAGCGGGGGGGCTTACGCAGTTCTTC
CASSLGTLAGGLTQFF
>-|TRBJ2-1|TRBV6-1|-
TGTGCCAGCAGTGCCTCGGCTCGGGGGTCCTACAATGAGCAGTTCTTC
CASSASARGSYNEQFF
>-|TRBJ2-2|TRBV7-9|TRBD2
TGTGCCAGCAGCTTCGGACTAGCGGGAGCCAGAACCGGGGAGCTGTTTTTT
CASSFGLAGARTGELFF
>-|TRBJ2-2|TRBV2|TRBD1
TGTGCCAGCAGTCAATACGGGACAGGGGGTGCCGGGGAGCTGTTTTTT
CASSQYGTGGAGELFF
>-|TRBJ1-1|TRBV6-5|-
TGTGCCAGCAGTTACTCGGCAGGCAACACTGAAGCTTTCTTT
CASSYSAGNTEAFF
>-|TRBJ2-2|TRBV4-1|TRBD2
TGCGCCAGCAGCCACCCGCGGGGGGACCCTAACACCGGGGAGCTGTTTTTT
CASSHPRGDPNTGELFF
>-|TRBJ1-1|TRBV6-1|-
TGTGCCAGCAGCTCCAGGGGTACTGAAGCTTTCTTT
CASSSRGTEAFF
>-|TRBJ1-1|TRBV25-1|-
TGTGCCAGCAGTGAGGTAGGGAGGGGAGAGACCACTGAAGCTTTCTTT
CASSEVGRGETTEAFF
>-|TRBJ2-6|TRBV5-1|TRBD1
TGCGCCAGCAGCTGGGGGACAGGGGAAAATATACCCCCGATCTCTGGGGCCAACGTCCTGACTTTC
CASSWGTGENIPPISGANVLTF
>-|TRBJ2-1|TRBV9|-
TGTGCCAGCAGCGTAGCTTCTTACGCACAGGGCGTCCACAATGAGCAGTTCTTC
CASSVASYAQGVHNEQFF
>-|TRBJ2-1|TRBV4-1|TRBD2
TGCGCCAGCAGCCAAGTAGCTAGCGGGCTTTACAATGAGCAGTTCTTC
CASSQVASGLYNEQFF
>-|TRBJ2-7|TRBV5-1|TRBD1
TGCGCCAGCAGCTTGGCTAATTGGGACAGGGTCCACGAGCAGTACTTC
CASSLANWDRVHEQYF
>-|TRBJ2-2|TRBV5-1|-
TGCGCCAGCAGGGGGCTCGACACCGGGGAGCTGTTTTTT
CASRGLDTGELFF
>-|TRBJ2-3|TRBV14|-
TGTGCCAGCAGCCCAACTCCCTCCGCCACAGATACGCAGTATTTT
CASSPTPSATDTQYF
>-|TRBJ2-7|TRBV4-1|TRBD1
TGCGCCAGCAGCCAACCAGACAGGGGTTCCTACGAGCAGTACTTC
CASSQPDRGSYEQYF
>-|TRBJ1-1|TRBV11-1|-
TGTGCCAGCAGCCCTGGCCGGGGTATGAACACTGAAGCTTTCTTT
CASSPGRGMNTEAFF
>-|TRBJ2-7|TRBV6-6|TRBD2
TGTGCCAGCAGTTTAGCGGGAGGGAGCTCCTACGAGCAGTACTTC
CASSLAGGSSYEQYF
>-|TRBJ2-1|TRBV7-9|-
TGTGCCAGCAGCTTAGTCGGGGGATTTTATGAGCAGTTCTTC
CASSLVGGFYEQFF
>-|TRBJ1-5|TRBV10-3|-
TGTGCCATCAGACAGGTTCTCAATCAGCCCCAGCATTTT
CAIRQVLNQPQHF
>-|TRBJ2-1|TRBV19|-
TGTGCCAGTAGTGCGCTCGGAGGGCGCGTTTACAATGAGCAGTTCTTC
CASSALGGRVYNEQFF
>-|TRBJ1-2|TRBV10-3|TRBD1
TGTGCCATCGGGACAGGGCTAGACTATGGCTACACCTTC
CAIGTGLDYGYTF
>few|TRBJ1-1|TRBV7-6|-
TGTGCCAGCAGCCTTAGGACAGCCAACACTGAAGCTTTCTTT
CASSLRTANTEAFF
>-|TRBJ2-3|TRBV5-1|TRBD2
TGCGCCAGCAAATATAAGGCTAGCGGGGCTAGCACAGATACGCAGTATTTT
CASKYKASGASTDTQYF
>-|TRBJ2-1|TRBV11-2|-
TGTGCCAGCAGGCGCAGCGGCCCTGAGCAGTTCTTC
CASRRSGPEQFF
>-|TRBJ1-4|TRBV2|-
TGTGCCAGCAGTGAAGCGCTCGGGGGGTTAGCTACTAATGAAAAACTGTTTTTT
CASSEALGGLATNEKLFF